One T cell receptor (beta chain) is described in this entry. The target antigen is unknown. The entry originates in a study of shared clonotypes between healthy human individuals. Each cell subset's genomic DNA was divided evenly among several immunoSEQ plates. Original methodology: As immunoSEQ supplied junction-only sequences (without quality scores), filtering differed. Using immunoSEQ multiplex PCR, the repertoire was profiled, and TCRdb retains in-frame clones only, with some absent. V, J and clone size are taken as reported in that table, and D and trimming were inferred from the DNA itself. The table lists approximately 980,000 clones, about three quarters of them singletons. Points from the study as a whole: Depth of sequencing was expected to influence donor clonotype sharing.

Donors, healthy HIV-negative adults, lacked recent acute infections or vaccinations. In germline, CDR1 is GTSNPN, CDR2 SVGIG (reference sequence). The CDR3 has 13 residues. The V end was cut by 4 bases, the J end by 8 bases, with 14 bases between. The sequencing input was memory CD4+ T cells sorted from blood. This sample's subset: CD45RA-negative fraction. The V and J genes are TRBV30 and TRBJ1-4; D not resolved. This TCR was sampled from a man younger than 35 in good health. The CDR3 here is CAWNVRTGEKLFF. The CDR3 nucleotides read TGTGCCTGGAACGTCCGGACGGGCGAAAAACTGTTTTTT.